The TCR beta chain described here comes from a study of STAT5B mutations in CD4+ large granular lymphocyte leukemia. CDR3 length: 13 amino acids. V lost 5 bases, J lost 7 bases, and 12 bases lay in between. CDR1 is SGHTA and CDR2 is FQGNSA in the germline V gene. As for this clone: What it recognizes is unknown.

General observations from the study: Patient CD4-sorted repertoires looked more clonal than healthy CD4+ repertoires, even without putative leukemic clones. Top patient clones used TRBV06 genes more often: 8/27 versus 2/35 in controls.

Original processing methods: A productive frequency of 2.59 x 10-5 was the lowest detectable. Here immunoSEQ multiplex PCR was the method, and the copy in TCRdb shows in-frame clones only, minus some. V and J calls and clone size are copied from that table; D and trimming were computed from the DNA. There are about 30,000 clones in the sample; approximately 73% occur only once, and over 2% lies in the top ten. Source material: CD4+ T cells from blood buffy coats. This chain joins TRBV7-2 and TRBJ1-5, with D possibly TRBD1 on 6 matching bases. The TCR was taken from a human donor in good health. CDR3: CASSADRQQPQHF. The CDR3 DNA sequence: TGTGCCAGCAGCGCAGACAGGCAACAGCCCCAGCATTTT.